Below, 3 T cell receptor beta chains from the same sample are listed, as sequenced in a study of T cell changes during pregnancy in multiple sclerosis (dated by TCRdb to the late 2010s). Libraries were made using the immunoSEQ multiplex PCR assay. Here the immuneACCESS table is served through TCRdb, limited to in-frame sequences with V and J called. Missing clones are a known gap in these copies; in checked studies unresolved V genes cover under half, and the rest lacks a known reason. The table for this sample lists 25,000 to 35,000 clones; 80% to 90% of them were counted only once. The ten biggest clones cover 6% to 8% of the sample. This specimen consisted of CD8+ T cells from peripheral blood mononuclear cells, obtained in the second trimester of pregnancy. All receptors come from a female donor with multiple sclerosis, enrolled in a pregnancy study.

The CDR3 nucleotides read TGTGCCAGCAGGGGGGGCACTGAAGCTTTCTTT. This sequence encodes CASRGGTEAFF. This sequence joins TRBV27 and TRBJ1-1; possible D gene TRBD1, 5 bases. Trimming cost V 6 bases and J 4 bases, with 6 bases left between them. CDR1 MNHEY and CDR2 SMNVEV come from the germline V gene (reference sequence). The CDR3 runs 11 residues.

The chain carries TRBV12-2 and TRBJ2-1; the DNA was not compared with TRBD1, the D call given in the table. TRBV12-2 is deemed a pseudogene. This CDR3 region has 17 residues. CDR3 in amino acids: CASRPGRFYSSYNEQFF. The CDR3 bases are TGTGCAAGTCGCCCCGGTCGCTTTTACAGCTCCTACAATGAGCAGTTCTTC.

The chain is built from TRBV4-3 and TRBJ2-3; 8 bases align to TRBD1. CDR3 length: 17 residues. Germline loops: CDR1 LGHNA, CDR2 YSLEER. Trimming took 0 bases from V and 4 from J; bases not matched to a gene: 9. The CDR3 spells CASSQDPTGAGADTQYF. CDR3 nucleotides: TGCGCCAGCAGCCAAGACCCGACAGGGGCGGGCGCAGATACGCAGTATTTT.